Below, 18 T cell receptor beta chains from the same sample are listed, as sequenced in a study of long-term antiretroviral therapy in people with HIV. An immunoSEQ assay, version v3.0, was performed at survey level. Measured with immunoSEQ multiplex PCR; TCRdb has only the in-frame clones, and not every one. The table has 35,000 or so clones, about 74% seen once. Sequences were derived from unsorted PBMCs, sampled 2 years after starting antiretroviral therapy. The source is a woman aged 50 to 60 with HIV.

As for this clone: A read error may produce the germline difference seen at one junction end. The CDR3 nucleotides are TGTGCCAGCAGCCTAGGAACACCAGCCTACGAGCAGTACTTC. As protein: CASSLGTPAYEQYF. The V and J genes are TRBV13 and TRBJ2-7; no reliable D call. Germline CDR1 PRHDT, CDR2 FYEKMQ (reference sequence). There are 14 residues in the CDR3.

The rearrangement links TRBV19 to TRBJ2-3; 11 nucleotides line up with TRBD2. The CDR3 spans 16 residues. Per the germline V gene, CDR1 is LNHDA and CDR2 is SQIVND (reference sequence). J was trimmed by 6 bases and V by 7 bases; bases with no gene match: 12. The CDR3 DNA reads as TGTGCCAGTACCCCTCTAGCGGGGGGCAGGACGGATACGCAGTATTTT. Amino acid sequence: CASTPLAGGRTDTQYF.

CDR3: CASSNTVAGNEQFF. The CDR3 bases are TGCGCCAGCAGCAATACAGTCGCGGGGAATGAGCAGTTCTTC. The chain couples TRBV5-1 to TRBJ2-1; a possible D gene is TRBD2 (6 bases). The CDR3 is 14 amino acids. Trimming removed 4 bases at V and 7 bases at J, with 15 bases between. Looked up from germline, CDR1 is SGHRS and CDR2 is YFSETQ.

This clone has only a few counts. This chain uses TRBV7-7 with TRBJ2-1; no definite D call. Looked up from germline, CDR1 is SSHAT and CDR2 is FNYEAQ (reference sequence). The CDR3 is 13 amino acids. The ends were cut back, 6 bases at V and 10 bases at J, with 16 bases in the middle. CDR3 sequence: CASSYRHREEQFF. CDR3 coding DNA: TGTGCCAGCAGTTATCGACACCGCGAGGAGCAGTTCTTC.

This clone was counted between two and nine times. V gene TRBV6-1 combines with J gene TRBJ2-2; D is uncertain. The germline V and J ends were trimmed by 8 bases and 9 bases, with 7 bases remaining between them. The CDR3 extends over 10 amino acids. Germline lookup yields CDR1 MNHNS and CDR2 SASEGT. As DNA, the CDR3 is TGTGCCAGCGATGGGTGGGAGCTGTTTTTT. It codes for CASDGWELFF.

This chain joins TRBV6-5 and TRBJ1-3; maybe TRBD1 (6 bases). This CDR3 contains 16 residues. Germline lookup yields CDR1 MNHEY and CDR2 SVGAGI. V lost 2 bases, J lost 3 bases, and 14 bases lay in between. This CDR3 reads CASSYGVGGIGNTIYF. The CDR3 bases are TGTGCCAGCAGTTACGGGGTAGGGGGGATTGGAAACACCATATATTTT.

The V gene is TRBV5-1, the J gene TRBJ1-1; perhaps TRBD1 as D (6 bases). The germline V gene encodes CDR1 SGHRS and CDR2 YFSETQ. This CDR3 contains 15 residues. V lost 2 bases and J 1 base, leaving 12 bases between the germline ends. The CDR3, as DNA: TGCGCCAGCAGCTTATATGGGGGCGAGAACACTGAAGCTTTCTTT. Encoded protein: CASSLYGGENTEAFF. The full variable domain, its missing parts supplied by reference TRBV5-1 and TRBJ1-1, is KAGVTQTPRYLIKTRGQQVTLSCSPISGHRSVSWYQQTPGQGLQFLFEYFSETQRNKGNFPGRFSGRQFSNSRSEMNVSTLELGDSALYLCASSLYGGENTEAFFGQGTRLTVV.

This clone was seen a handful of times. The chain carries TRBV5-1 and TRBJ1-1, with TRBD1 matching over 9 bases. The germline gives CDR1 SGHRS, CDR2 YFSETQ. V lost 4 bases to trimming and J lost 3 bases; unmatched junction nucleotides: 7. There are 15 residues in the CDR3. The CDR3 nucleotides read TGCGCCAGCAGCCCGGGACAGGGAGGGTACACTGAAGCTTTCTTT. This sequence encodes CASSPGQGGYTEAFF. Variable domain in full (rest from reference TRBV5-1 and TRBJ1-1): KAGVTQTPRYLIKTRGQQVTLSCSPISGHRSVSWYQQTPGQGLQFLFEYFSETQRNKGNFPGRFSGRQFSNSRSEMNVSTLELGDSALYLCASSPGQGGYTEAFFGQGTRLTVV.

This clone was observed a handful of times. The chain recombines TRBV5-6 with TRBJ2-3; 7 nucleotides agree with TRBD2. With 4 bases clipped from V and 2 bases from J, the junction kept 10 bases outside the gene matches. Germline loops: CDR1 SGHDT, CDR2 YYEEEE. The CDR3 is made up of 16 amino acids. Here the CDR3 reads CASSRRGDVDTDTQYF. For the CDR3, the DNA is TGTGCCAGCAGCCGTCGGGGGGACGTTGACACAGATACGCAGTATTTT.

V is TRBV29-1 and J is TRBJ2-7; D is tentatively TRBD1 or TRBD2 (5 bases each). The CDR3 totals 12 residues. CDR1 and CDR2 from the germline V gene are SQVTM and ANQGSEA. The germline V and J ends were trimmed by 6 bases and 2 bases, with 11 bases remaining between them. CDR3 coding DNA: TGCAGCGTGGGGGACGGAACCTACGAGCAGTACTTC. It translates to CSVGDGTYEQYF.

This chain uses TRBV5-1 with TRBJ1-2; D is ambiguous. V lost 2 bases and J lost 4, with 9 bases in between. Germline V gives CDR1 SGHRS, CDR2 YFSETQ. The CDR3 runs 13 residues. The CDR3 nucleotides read TGCGCCAGCAGCTTCGGGGAAACCTATGGCTACACCTTC. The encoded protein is CASSFGETYGYTF.

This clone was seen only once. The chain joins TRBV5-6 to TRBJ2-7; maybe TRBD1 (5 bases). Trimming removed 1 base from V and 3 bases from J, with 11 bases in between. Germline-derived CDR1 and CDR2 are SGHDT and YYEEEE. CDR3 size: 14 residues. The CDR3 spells CASSLTLDIYEQYF. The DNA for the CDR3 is TGTGCCAGCAGCTTGACCCTGGACATCTACGAGCAGTACTTC.

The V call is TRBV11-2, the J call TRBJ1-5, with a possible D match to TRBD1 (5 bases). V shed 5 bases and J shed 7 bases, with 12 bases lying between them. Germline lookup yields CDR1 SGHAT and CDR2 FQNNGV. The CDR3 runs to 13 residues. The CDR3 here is CASSNNQGQPQHF. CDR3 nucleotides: TGTGCCAGCAGCAATAATCAGGGACAGCCCCAGCATTTT.

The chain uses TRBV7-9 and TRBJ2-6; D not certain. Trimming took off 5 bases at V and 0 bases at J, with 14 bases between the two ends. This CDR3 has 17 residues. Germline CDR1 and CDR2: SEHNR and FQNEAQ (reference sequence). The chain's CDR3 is CASSPRDTNSGANVLTF. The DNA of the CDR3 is TGTGCCAGCAGCCCCAGAGACACTAACTCTGGGGCCAACGTCCTGACTTTC.

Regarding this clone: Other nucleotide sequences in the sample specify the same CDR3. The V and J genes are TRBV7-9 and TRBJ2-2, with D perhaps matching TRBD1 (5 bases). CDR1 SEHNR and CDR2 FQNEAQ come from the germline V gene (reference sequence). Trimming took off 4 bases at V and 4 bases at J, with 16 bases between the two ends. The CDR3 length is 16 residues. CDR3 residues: CASSSDQGVTTGELFF. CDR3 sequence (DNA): TGTGCCAGCAGCTCTGACCAGGGCGTTACCACCGGGGAGCTGTTTTTT.

CDR3 in amino acids: CASSLGLQGARGYTF. The CDR3 nucleotides read TGTGCCAGCAGCTTAGGACTCCAGGGGGCCCGGGGCTACACCTTC. This sequence joins TRBV11-2 and TRBJ1-2; the match to TRBD1 covers 8 bases. Looked up from germline, CDR1 is SGHAT and CDR2 is FQNNGV. V lost 1 base and J lost 8; bases outside the gene matches: 9. The CDR3 totals 15 residues.

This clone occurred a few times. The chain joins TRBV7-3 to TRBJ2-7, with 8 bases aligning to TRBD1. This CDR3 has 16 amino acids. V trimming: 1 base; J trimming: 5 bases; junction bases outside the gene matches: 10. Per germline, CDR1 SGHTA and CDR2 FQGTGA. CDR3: CASSLNRRQGADEQYV. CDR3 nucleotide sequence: TGTGCCAGCAGCTTAAACCGGCGGCAGGGGGCTGACGAGCAGTACGTC.

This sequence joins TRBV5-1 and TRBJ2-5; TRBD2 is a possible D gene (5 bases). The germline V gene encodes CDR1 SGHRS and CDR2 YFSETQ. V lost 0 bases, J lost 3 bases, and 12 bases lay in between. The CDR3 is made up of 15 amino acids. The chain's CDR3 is CASSLEAMGEETQYF. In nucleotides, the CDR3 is TGCGCCAGCAGCTTGGAGGCGATGGGAGAAGAGACCCAGTACTTC.